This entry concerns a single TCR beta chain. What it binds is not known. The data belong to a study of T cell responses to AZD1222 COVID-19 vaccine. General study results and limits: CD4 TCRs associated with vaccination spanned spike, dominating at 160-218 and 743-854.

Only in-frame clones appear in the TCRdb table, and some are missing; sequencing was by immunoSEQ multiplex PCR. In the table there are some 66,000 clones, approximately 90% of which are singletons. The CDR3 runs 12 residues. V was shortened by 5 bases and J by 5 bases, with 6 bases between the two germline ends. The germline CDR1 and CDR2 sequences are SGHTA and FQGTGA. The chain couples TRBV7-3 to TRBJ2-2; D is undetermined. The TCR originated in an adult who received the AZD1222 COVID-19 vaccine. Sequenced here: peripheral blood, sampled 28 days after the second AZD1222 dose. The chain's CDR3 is CASSLGTGELFF. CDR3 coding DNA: TGTGCCAGCAGCCTAGGGACCGGGGAGCTGTTTTTT.